This T cell receptor (beta chain) was obtained from a study of T cells in Graves' hyperthyroidism and ophthalmopathy. Study background: Pretreatment peripheral blood was obtained at initial diagnosis.

This clonotype was detected many times. What it binds is not known. Trimming took 2 bases from V and 3 from J, leaving 19 bases between them. The germline V gene has CDR1 MNHEY and CDR2 SVGAGI. The length of the CDR3 is 17 residues. It was uncontrolled infection, other autoimmune disease, pregnancy or lactation that excluded patients. RNA transcripts provided the source from which TCR beta CDR3 regions were amplified. A first-round RT-PCR of the TCR CDR3 used the HTBI primer set. TCRdb processed the multiplex PCR reads anew with MiXCR; each CDR3 protein has one entry. The repertoire consists of over 250,000 distinct CDR3 sequences, with around 25% occurring once and the leading ten covering approximately 25%. Points from the study as a whole: Blood also held most thyroid clonotypes expanded beyond 0.001.

Sequencing was performed on blood. This clonotype was obtained from a man between 40 and 49 years old with Graves' hyperthyroidism that later progressed to Graves' ophthalmopathy. V and J are TRBV6-5 and TRBJ1-1; D is perhaps TRBD1 (5 bases). As DNA, the CDR3 is TGTGCCAGCAGTTACGGCGCAGGGTTTTTTCTGGACACTGAAGCTTTCTTT. Amino acids: CASSYGAGFFLDTEAFF.